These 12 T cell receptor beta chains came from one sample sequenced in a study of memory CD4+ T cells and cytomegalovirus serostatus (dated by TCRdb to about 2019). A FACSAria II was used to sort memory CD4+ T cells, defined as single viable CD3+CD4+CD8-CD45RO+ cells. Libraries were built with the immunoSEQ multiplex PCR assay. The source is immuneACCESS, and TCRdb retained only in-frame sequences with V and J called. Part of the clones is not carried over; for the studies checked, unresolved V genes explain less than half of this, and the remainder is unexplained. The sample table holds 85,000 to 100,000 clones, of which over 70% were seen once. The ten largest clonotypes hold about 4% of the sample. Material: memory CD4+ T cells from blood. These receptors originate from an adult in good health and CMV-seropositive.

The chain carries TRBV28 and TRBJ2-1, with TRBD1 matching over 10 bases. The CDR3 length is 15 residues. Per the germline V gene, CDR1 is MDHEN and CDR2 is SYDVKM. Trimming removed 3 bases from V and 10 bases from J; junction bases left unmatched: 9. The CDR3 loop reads CASSFSGTGVEEQFF. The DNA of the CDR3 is TGTGCCAGCAGTTTCAGCGGGACAGGGGTGGAGGAGCAGTTCTTC. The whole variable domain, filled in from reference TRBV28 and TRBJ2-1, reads DVKVTQSSRYLVKRTGEKVFLECVQDMDHENMFWYRQDPGLGLRLIYFSYDVKMKEKGDIPEGYSVSREKKERFSLILESASTNQTSMYLCASSFSGTGVEEQFFGPGTRLTVL.

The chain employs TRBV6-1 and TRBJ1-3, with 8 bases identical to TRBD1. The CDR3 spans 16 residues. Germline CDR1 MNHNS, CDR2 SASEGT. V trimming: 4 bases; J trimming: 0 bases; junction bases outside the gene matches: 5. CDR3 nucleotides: TGTGCCAGCAGTGCGTGGGACAGGCGCTCTGGAAACACCATATATTTT. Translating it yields CASSAWDRRSGNTIYF.

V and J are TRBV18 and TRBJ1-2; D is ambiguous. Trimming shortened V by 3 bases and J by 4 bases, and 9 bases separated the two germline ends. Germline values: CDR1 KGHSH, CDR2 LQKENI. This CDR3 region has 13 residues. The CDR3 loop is CASSPPGSYGYTF. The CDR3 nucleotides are TGTGCCAGCTCACCCCCTGGCTCCTATGGCTACACCTTC.

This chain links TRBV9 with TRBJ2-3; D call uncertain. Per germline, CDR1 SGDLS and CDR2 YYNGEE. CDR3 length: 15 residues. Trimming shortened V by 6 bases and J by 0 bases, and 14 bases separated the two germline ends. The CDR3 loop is CASKSADPSTDTQYF. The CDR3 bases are TGTGCCAGCAAATCAGCAGACCCTAGCACAGATACGCAGTATTTT. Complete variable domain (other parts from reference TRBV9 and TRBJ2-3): DSGVTQTPKHLITATGQRVTLRCSPRSGDLSVYWYQQSLDQGLQFLIQYYNGEERAKGNILERFSAQQFPDLHSELNLSSLELGDSALYFCASKSADPSTDTQYFGPGTRLTVL.

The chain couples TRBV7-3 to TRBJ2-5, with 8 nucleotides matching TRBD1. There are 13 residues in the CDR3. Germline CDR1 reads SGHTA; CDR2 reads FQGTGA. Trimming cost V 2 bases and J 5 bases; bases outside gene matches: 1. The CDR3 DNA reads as TGTGCCAGCAGCTTACGACAGGGGGAGACCCAGTACTTC. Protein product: CASSLRQGETQYF.

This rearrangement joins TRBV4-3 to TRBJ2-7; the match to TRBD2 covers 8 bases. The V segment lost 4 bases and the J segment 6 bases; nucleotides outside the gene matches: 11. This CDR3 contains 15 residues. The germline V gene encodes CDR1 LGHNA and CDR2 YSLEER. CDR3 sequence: CASSLSFAGGAEQYF. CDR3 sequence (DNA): TGCGCCAGCAGCCTCTCATTCGCGGGAGGTGCCGAGCAGTACTTC.

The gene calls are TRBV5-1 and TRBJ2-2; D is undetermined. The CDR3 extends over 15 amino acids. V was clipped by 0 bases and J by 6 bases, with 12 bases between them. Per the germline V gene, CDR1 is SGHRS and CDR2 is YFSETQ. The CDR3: CASSLGEKKAGELFF. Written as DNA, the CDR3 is TGCGCCAGCAGCTTGGGTGAAAAGAAGGCCGGGGAGCTGTTTTTT. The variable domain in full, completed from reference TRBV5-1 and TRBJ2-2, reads KAGVTQTPRYLIKTRGQQVTLSCSPISGHRSVSWYQQTPGQGLQFLFEYFSETQRNKGNFPGRFSGRQFSNSRSEMNVSTLELGDSALYLCASSLGEKKAGELFFGEGSRLTVL.

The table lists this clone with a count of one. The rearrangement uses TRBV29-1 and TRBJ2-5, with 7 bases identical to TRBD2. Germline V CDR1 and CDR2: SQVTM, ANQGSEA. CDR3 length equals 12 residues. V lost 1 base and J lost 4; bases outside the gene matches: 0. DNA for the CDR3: TGCAGCGTTGAAGGGACTAGAGAGACCCAGTACTTC. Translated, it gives CSVEGTRETQYF. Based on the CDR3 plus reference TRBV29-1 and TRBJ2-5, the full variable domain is SAVISQKPSRDICQRGTSLTIQCQVDSQVTMMFWYRQQPGQSLTLIATANQGSEATYESGFVIDKFPISRPNLTFSTLTVSNMSPEDSSIYLCSVEGTRETQYFGPGTRLLVL.

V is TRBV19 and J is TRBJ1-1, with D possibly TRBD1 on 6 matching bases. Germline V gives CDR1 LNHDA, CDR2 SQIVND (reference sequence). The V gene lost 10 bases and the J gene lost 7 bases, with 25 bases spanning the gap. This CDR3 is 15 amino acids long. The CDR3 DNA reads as TGTGCCACCCGCGGGGGGCAAGGAGCCCCACTTGAAGCTTTCTTT. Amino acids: CATRGGQGAPLEAFF. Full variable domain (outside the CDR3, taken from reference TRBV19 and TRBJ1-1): DGGITQSPKYLFRKEGQNVTLSCEQNLNHDAMYWYRQDPGQGLRLIYYSQIVNDFQKGDIAEGYSVSREKKESFPLTVTSAQKNPTAFYLCATRGGQGAPLEAFFGQGTRLTVV.

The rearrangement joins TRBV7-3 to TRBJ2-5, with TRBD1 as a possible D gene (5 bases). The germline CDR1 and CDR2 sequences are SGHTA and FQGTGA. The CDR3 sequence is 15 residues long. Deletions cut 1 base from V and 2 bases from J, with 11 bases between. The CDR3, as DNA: TGTGCCAGCAGCTTAATACCAGGGAAACAAGAGACCCAGTACTTC. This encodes CASSLIPGKQETQYF.

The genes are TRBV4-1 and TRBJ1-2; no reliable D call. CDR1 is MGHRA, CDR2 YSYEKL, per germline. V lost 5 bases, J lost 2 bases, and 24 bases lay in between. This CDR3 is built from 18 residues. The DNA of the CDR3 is TGCGCCAGCAGCAGTCATCCGCCCCGGCTAGGCAGCAACTATGGCTACACCTTC. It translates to CASSSHPPRLGSNYGYTF.

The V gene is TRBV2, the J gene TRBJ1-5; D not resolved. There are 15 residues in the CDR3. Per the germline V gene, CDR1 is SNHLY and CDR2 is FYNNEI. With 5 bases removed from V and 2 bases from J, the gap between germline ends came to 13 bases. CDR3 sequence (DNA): TGTGCCAGCAGTTTTAGGAGGGATGGCAATCAGCCCCAGCATTTT. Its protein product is CASSFRRDGNQPQHF. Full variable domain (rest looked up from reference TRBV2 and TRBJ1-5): EPEVTQTPSHQVTQMGQEVILRCVPISNHLYFYWYRQILGQKVEFLVSFYNNEISEKSEIFDDQFSVERPDGSNFTLKIRSTKLEDSAMYFCASSFRRDGNQPQHFGDGTRLSIL.